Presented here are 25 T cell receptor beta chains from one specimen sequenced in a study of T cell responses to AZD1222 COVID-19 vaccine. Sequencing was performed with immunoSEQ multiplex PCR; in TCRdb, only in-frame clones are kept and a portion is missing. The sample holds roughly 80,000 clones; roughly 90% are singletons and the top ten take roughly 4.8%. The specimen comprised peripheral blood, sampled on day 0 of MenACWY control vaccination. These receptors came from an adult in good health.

The CDR3 spells CASSSQWDRNQPQHF. In DNA, the CDR3 is TGTGCCAGCAGCTCCCAATGGGACCGGAATCAGCCCCAGCATTTT. This sequence joins TRBV9 and TRBJ1-5; maybe TRBD1 (5 bases). Germline assignment: CDR1 SGDLS and CDR2 YYNGEE. Between the trimmed V and J ends, which lost 4 bases and 4 bases, there was a span of 15 bases. This CDR3 comprises 15 residues.

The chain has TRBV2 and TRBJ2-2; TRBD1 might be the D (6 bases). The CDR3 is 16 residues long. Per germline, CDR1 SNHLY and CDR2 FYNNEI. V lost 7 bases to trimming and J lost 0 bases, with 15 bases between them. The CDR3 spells CASKGSQGTNTGELFF. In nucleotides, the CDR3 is TGTGCCAGCAAAGGGTCGCAGGGGACGAACACCGGGGAGCTGTTTTTT.

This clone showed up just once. CDR3 nucleotides: TGTGCCAGCAGCTCAAAGAGCGGGGGGGTGCAGTACTTC. Translating it yields CASSSKSGGVQYF. J is TRBJ2-7 and V is TRBV9, with 10 bases identical to TRBD2. The CDR3 is 13 amino acids. Germline V gene lookup returns CDR1 SGDLS and CDR2 YYNGEE. V lost 4 bases and J lost 9; bases outside the gene matches: 7.

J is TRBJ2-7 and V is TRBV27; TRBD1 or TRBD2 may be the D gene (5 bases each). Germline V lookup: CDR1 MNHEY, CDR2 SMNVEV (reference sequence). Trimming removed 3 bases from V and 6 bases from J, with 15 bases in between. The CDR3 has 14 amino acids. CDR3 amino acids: CASSFSPAGGEQYF. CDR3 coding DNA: TGTGCCAGCAGTTTTAGTCCGGCTGGGGGCGAGCAGTACTTC.

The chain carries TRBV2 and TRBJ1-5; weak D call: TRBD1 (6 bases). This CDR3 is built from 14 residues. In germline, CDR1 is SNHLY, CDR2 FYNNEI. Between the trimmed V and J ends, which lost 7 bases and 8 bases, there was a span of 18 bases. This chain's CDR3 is CASNRDPTGEPQHF. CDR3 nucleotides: TGTGCCAGCAACAGGGACCCAACGGGGGAGCCCCAGCATTTT.

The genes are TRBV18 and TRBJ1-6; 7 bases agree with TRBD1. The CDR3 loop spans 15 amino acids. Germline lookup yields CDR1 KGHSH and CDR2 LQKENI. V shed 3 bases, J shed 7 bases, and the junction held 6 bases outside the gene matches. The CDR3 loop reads CASSPSTGRNSPLHF. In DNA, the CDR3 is TGTGCCAGCTCACCGTCGACAGGGCGGAATTCACCCCTCCACTTT.

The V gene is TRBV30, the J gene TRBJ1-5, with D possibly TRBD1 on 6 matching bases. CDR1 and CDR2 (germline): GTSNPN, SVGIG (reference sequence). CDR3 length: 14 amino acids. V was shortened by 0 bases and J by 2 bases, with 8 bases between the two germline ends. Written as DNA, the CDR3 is TGTGCCTGGAGTGTGGGACACGGCAATCAGCCCCAGCATTTT. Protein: CAWSVGHGNQPQHF.

The CDR3, as DNA: TGTGCCAGCAGTCCCGGGGCAGCCAATCAGCCCCAGCATTTT. Its protein product is CASSPGAANQPQHF. The chain combines TRBV27 with TRBJ1-5; weak D call: TRBD1 (5 bases). CDR3 length: 14 residues. Germline CDR1 reads MNHEY; CDR2 reads SMNVEV (reference sequence). Trimming took 5 bases from V and 3 from J, leaving 11 bases between them.

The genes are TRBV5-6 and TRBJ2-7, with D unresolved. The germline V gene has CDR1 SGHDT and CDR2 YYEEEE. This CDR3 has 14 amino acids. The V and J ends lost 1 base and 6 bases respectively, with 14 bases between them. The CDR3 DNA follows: TGTGCCAGCAGCTTGTTACCTAGTTCTGTCGAGCAGTACTTC. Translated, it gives CASSLLPSSVEQYF.

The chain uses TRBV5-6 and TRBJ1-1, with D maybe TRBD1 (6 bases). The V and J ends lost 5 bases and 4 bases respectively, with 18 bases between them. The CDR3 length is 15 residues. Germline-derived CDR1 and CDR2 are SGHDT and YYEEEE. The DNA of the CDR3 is TGTGCCAGCAGTCGGGGGGCGTTCCCACCCACTGAAGCTTTCTTT. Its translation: CASSRGAFPPTEAFF. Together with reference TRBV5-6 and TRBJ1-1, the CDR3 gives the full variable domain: DAGVTQSPTHLIKTRGQQVTLRCSPKSGHDTVSWYQQALGQGPQFIFQYYEEEERQRGNFPDRFSGHQFPNYSSELNVNALLLGDSALYLCASSRGAFPPTEAFFGQGTRLTVV.

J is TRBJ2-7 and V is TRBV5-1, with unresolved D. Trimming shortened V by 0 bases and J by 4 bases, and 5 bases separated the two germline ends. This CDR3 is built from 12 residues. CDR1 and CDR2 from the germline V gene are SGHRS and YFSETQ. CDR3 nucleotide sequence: TGCGCCAGCAGCTTGGCCCAATACGAGCAGTACTTC. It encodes CASSLAQYEQYF.

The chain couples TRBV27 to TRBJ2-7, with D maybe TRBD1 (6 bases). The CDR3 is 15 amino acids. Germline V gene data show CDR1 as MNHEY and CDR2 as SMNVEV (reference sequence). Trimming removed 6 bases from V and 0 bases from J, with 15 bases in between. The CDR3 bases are TGTGCCAGCAGCAGACAGGATCCCCGCTCCTACGAGCAGTACTTC. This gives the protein CASSRQDPRSYEQYF.

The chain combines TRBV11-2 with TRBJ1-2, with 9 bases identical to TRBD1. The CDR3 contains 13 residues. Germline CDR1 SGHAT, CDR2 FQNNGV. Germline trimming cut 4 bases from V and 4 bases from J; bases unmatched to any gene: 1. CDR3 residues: CASSSDRGYGYTF. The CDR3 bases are TGTGCCAGCAGCTCGGACAGGGGCTATGGCTACACCTTC.

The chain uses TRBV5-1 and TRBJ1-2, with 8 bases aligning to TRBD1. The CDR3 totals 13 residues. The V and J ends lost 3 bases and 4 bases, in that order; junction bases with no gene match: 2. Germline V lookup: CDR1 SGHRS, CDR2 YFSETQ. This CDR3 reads CASSWDRSYGYTF. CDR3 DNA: TGCGCCAGCAGCTGGGACAGGTCCTATGGCTACACCTTC.

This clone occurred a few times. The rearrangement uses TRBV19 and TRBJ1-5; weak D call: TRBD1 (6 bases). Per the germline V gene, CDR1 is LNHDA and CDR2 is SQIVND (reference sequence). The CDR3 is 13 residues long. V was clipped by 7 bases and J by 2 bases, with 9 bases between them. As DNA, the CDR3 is TGTGCCAGTATGGCAGGGGGCAATCAGCCCCAGCATTTT. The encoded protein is CASMAGGNQPQHF.

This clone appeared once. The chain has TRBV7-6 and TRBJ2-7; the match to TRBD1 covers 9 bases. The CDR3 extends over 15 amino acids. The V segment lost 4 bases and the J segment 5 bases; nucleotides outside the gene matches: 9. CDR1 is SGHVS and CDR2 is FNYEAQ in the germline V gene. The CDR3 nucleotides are TGTGCCAGCAGCTCCGGACAGGGGATGGCCCACGAGCAGTACTTC. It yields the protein CASSSGQGMAHEQYF.

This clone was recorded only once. The CDR3 bases are TGTGCCAGCAGCTTAGGACAGGTTAATCAGCCCCAGCATTTT. Amino acid sequence: CASSLGQVNQPQHF. The chain is built from TRBV11-2 and TRBJ1-5; D possibly corresponds to TRBD1 (6 bases). This CDR3 comprises 14 residues. Per the germline V gene, CDR1 is SGHAT and CDR2 is FQNNGV. V lost 1 base, J lost 4 bases, and 8 bases lay in between.

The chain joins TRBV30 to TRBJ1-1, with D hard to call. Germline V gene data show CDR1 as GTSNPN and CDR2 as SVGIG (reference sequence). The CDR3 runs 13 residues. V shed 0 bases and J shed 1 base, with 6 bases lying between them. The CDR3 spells CAWSVRKNTEAFF. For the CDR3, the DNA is TGTGCCTGGAGTGTACGCAAGAACACTGAAGCTTTCTTT. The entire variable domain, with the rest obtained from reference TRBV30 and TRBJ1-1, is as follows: SQTIHQWPATLVQPVGSPLSLECTVEGTSNPNLYWYRQAAGRGLQLLFYSVGIGQISSEVPQNLSASRPQDRQFILSSKKLLLSDSGFYLCAWSVRKNTEAFFGQGTRLTVV.

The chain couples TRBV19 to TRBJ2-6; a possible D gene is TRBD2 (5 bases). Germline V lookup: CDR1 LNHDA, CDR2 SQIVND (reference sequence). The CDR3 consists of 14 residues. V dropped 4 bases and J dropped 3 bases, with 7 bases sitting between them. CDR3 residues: CASSSGSGANVLTF. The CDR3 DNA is TGTGCCAGTAGTAGTGGGAGTGGGGCCAACGTCCTGACTTTC.

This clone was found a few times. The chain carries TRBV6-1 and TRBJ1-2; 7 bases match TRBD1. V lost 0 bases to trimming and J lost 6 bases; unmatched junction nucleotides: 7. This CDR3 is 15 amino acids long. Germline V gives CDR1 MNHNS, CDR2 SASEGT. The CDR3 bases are TGTGCCAGCAGTGAAGCCGGGACAGAGCAAAATGGCTACACCTTC. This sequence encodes CASSEAGTEQNGYTF.

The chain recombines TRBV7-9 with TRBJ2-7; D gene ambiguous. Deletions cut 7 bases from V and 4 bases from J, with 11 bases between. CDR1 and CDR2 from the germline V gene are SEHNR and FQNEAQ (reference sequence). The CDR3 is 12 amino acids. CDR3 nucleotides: TGTGCCAGCACCAACATGAATTACGAGCAGTACTTC. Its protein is CASTNMNYEQYF.

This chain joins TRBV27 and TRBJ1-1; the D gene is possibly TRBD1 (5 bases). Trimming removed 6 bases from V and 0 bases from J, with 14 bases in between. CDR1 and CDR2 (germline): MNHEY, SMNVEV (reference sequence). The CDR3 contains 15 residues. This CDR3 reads CASSRQPGMNTEAFF. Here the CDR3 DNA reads TGTGCCAGCAGCAGACAACCAGGGATGAACACTGAAGCTTTCTTT.

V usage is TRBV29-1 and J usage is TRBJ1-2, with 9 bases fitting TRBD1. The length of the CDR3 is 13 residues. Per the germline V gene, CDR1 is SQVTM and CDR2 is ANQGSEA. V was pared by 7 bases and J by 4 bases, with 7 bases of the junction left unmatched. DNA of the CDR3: TGCAGCGCCATGCAGGGACAGGGCTATGGCTACACCTTC. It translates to CSAMQGQGYGYTF.

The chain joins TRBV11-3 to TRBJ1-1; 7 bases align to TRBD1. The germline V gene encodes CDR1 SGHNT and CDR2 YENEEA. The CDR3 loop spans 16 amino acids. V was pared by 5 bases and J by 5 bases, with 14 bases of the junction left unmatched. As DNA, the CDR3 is TGTGCCAGCAGCGATTCGAGACAGGGTGGATGGACTGAAGCTTTCTTT. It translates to CASSDSRQGGWTEAFF.

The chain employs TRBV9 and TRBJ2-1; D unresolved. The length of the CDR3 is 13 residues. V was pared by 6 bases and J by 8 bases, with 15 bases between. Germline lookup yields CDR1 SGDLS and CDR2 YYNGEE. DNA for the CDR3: TGTGCCAGCACGTTGGGGATTTTCGATGAGCAGTTCTTC. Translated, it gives CASTLGIFDEQFF.